The clone carrying this TCR beta chain was observed at least ten times. The CDR3 is made up of 14 amino acids. Germline CDR1 reads SGHVS; CDR2 reads FQNEAQ. Trimming shortened V by 6 bases and J by 7 bases, and 19 bases separated the two germline ends. The data belong to a study of CD8 T cells in ankylosing spondylitis. TCRdb redid the calling of the 5' RACE reads with MiXCR, one entry per CDR3 protein. The top ten clones hold 9.5% to 15% of a sample with over 100,000 distinct CDR3 sequences, about 6.4% of them seen once. Sample: blood, either unsorted or a sorted T cell fraction (not recorded which). The V call is TRBV7-8, the J call TRBJ2-7, with TRBD1 as a possible D gene (6 bases). The sequence came from a male donor with ankylosing spondylitis or in good health (not recorded which). The CDR3 protein is CASRPTLDSWEQYF. The CDR3 region has the DNA TGTGCCAGCAGACCCACTTTGGACAGTTGGGAGCAGTACTTC.